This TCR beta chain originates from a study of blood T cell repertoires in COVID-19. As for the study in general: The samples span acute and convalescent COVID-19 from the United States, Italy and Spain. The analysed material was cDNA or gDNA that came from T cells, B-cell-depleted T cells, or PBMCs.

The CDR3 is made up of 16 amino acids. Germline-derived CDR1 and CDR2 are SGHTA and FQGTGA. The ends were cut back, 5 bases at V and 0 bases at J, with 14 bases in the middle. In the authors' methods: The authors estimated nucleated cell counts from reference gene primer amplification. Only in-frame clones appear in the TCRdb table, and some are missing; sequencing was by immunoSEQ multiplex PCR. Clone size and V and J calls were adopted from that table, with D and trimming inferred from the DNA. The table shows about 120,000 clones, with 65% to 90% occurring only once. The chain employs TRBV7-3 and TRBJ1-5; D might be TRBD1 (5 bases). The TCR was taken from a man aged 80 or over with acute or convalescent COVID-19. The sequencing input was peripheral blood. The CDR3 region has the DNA TGTGCCAGCAGCGTTGACAGACTTTATAGCAATCAGCCCCAGCATTTT. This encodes CASSVDRLYSNQPQHF.